These T cell receptor beta chains were read from a single sample in a study of cytomegalovirus exposure and HLA in healthy donors. Clones were sequenced by immunoSEQ multiplex PCR, and TCRdb holds only the in-frame ones, with some missing. The data contain approximately 110,000 clones, around 80% of them singletons. The source material was PBMCs. Every receptor here comes from a man aged 50 to 59 in good health and CMV-seronegative. The conserved cysteine and the conserved F or W are not part of the CDR3 here.

>TRBJ1-1|TRBV7-2
ASRPTNRGTEAF
>TRBJ1-5|TRBV10-3
AITDLRGSYQPQH
>TRBJ2-3|TRBV5-8
ASSIGAGGTDTQY
>TRBJ2-7|TRBV28
ASTRHPGQQGSGQY
>TRBJ2-1|TRBV9
ASSGLEGFGGGQF
>TRBJ1-1|TRBV6-1
ASSARTGGSTEAF
>TRBJ1-3|TRBV7-2
ASSITGGAGGNTIY
>TRBJ1-6|TRBV9
ASSVGTGLIGSPLH
>TRBJ2-7|TRBV6-5
ASSSSFGGLSYEQY
>TRBJ1-2|TRBV19
ASRAGVAGGSGYT
>TRBJ2-5|TRBV7-6
ASSLGLAGAPQY
>TRBJ1-5|TRBV19
ASRVSVAAGNQPQH
>TRBJ1-1|TRBV28
ASSTQGDFQVEAF
>TRBJ2-5|TRBV4-1
ASSQGPGGRRETQY
>TRBJ2-5|TRBV7-2
ASSSPLAGGRETQY
>TRBJ1-5|TRBV9
ASSVVGQAQH
>TRBJ2-1|TRBV7-8
ASSPGSYNEQF
>TRBJ2-1|TRBV4-3
ASSSEGGRSYNEQF
>TRBJ2-3|TRBV10-3
AISAITDTQY
>TRBJ2-7|TRBV30
AWSVPTGGSYEQY
>TRBJ1-2|TRBV7-8
ASSSRTVIFGGYT
>TRBJ1-6|TRBV28
ASSSSGTVNYNSPLH
>TRBJ1-1|TRBV4-2
ASSLQVNTEAF
>TRBJ2-5|TRBV29-1
SVELGHVQETQY
>TRBJ1-6|TRBV10-3
AFSESVGQNNSPLH
>TRBJ2-3|TRBV9
ASSVVETATQY
>TRBJ1-2|TRBV9
ASSVALNRGATYGYT
>TRBJ2-1|TRBV30
AWTSGGGWNEQF
>TRBJ2-3|TRBV29-1
SADPPDRGGDTQY
>TRBJ2-5|TRBV19
ASSIGEGRETQY
>TRBJ2-5|TRBV14
ASSPLAGGHETQY
>TRBJ1-6|TRBV15
ATSSRTGGSSYNSPLH
>TRBJ2-3|TRBV27
ASSLLAGGQTDTQY
>TRBJ2-1|TRBV5-6
ASSLKGGGNEQF
>TRBJ1-2|TRBV19
ASRISDYYGYT
>TRBJ2-5|TRBV7-7
ASSSGTGYRETQY
>TRBJ2-7|TRBV7-2
ASSGTYSSYEQY
>TRBJ2-5|TRBV7-2
ASSPETSMAQETQY
>TRBJ1-3|TRBV30
AWSVRGSGNTIY
>TRBJ2-7|TRBV7-2
ASSLRAGGTGRSEQY
>TRBJ1-1|TRBV4-3
ASSHNRGTEAF
>TRBJ2-1|TRBV14
ASSERVAGGREQF
>TRBJ2-1|TRBV27
ASSSPIGTSNEQF
>TRBJ2-4|TRBV4-2
ASSQVSSGGWGSSSIQY
>TRBJ2-5|TRBV6-5
ASRAGGQETQY
>TRBJ2-5|TRBV5-1
ASSPGSY
>TRBJ1-6|TRBV12-1
ASSFRREDSPLH
>TRBJ2-5|TRBV7-2
ASSLGLLAGEGETQY
>TRBJ1-3|TRBV7-6
ASSFPPRGLAGNTIY
>TRBJ2-6|TRBV28
ASSPQMGQPPTNVLT